This T cell receptor (beta chain) was sequenced for a study of OX40 agonist ivuxolimab in advanced cancers. The CDR3 sequence is 14 residues long. The V and J ends lost 5 bases and 0 bases respectively, with 7 bases between them. Germline V gene lookup returns CDR1 MNHEY and CDR2 SVGAGI. The protocol was immunoSEQ multiplex PCR, while the TCRdb copy is restricted to in-frame clones and leaves out a portion. The data contain roughly 48,000 clones, about 90% of them singletons. This clonotype was sampled from an adult with an advanced solid tumor such as melanoma, head and neck, liver or kidney cancer. The sequencing used CD4+ or CD8+ T cells sorted from blood, collected in a trial of the OX40 agonist ivuxolimab. This sequence joins TRBV6-5 and TRBJ1-4; D ambiguous. CDR3 bases: TGTGCCAGCAGTGACGGCGCAACTAATGAAAAACTGTTTTTT. This encodes CASSDGATNEKLFF.